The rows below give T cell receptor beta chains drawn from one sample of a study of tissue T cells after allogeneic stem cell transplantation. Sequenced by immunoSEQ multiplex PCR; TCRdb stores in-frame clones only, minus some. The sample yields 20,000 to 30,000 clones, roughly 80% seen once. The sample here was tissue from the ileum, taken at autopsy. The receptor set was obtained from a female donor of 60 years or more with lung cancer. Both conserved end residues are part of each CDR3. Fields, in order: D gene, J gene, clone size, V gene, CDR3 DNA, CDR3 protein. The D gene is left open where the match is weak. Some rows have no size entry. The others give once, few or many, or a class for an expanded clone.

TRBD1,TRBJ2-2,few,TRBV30,TGTGCCTGGAGGACAGGGAGAGCCGGGGAGCTGTTTTTT,CAWRTGRAGELFF
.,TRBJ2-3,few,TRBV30,TGTGCCTGGAGTCGAGGGGGCACAGATACGCAGTATTTT,CAWSRGGTDTQYF
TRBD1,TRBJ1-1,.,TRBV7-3,TGTGCCAGCAGCTTACAACCAGGGGGGGAAGCTTTCTTT,CASSLQPGGEAFF
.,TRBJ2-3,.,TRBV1,TGCACCAGCAGTATTTCGGCCCCGACAGGACGCACAGATACGCAGTATTTT,CTSSISAPTGRTDTQYF
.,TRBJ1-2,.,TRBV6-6,TGTGCCAGCAGTTACCGCGGGAACAGCAACTATGGCTACACCTTC,CASSYRGNSNYGYTF
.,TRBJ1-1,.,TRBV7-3,TGTGCCAGCAGCTTCGCCCTCGGAGGGAGCACTGAAGCTTTCTTT,CASSFALGGSTEAFF
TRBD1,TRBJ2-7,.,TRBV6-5,TGTGCCAGCAGCCTAAGGGGGCCAGAAGTTTACGAGCAGTACTTC,CASSLRGPEVYEQYF
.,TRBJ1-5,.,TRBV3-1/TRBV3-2,TGTGCCAGCAGCCAAGTATACGGCCGCAATCAGCCCCAGCATTTT,CASSQVYGRNQPQHF
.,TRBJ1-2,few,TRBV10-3,TGTGCCATCAGTGATTCCCTCAGTCCTCAAGAAAACTATGGCTACACCTTC,CAISDSLSPQENYGYTF
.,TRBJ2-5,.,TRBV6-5,TGTGCCAGCATTTTGAGGGGGTTGGAGACCCAGTACTTC,CASILRGLETQYF
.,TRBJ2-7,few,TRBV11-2,TGTGCCAGCAGCCGACGCACGGGCAGTTACTACGAGCAGTACTTC,CASSRRTGSYYEQYF
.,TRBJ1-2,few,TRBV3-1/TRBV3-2,TGTGCCAGCAGCCAATTGGGCCCTTATGGCTACACCTTC,CASSQLGPYGYTF
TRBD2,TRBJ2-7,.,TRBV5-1,TGCGCCAGCAGCCTCCTTAGCGGGGGCATTCTCTACGAGCAGTACTTC,CASSLLSGGILYEQYF